One and the same sample provided the 26 T cell receptor beta chains below, sequenced in a study of T cell responses to AZD1222 COVID-19 vaccine. Some clones are missing from TCRdb's copy, which holds only in-frame ones; the method was immunoSEQ multiplex PCR. The data hold just over 70,000 clones, with roughly 85% observed a single time. The specimen comprised peripheral blood, sampled on day 0 of AZD1222 vaccination. The source is an adult in good health.

V usage is TRBV10-2 and J usage is TRBJ2-2, with D unclear. The germline CDR1 and CDR2 sequences are WSHSY and SAAADI. The CDR3 has 14 residues. V was clipped by 2 bases and J by 4 bases, with 8 bases between them. The CDR3 is CASSEASPTGELFF. The CDR3 DNA reads as TGCGCCAGCAGTGAGGCAAGCCCCACCGGGGAGCTGTTTTTT.

By share, this clone ranks as medium-sized. This sequence joins TRBV5-4 and TRBJ2-7, with D hard to call. The CDR3 is 13 residues long. Germline CDR1 is SGHNT and CDR2 is YYREEE (reference sequence). Between the trimmed V and J ends, which lost 4 bases and 5 bases, there was a span of 13 bases. The CDR3 nucleotides read TGTGCCAGCAGCCAAGACGCTTGGGACGAGCAGTACTTC. It specifies CASSQDAWDEQYF.

The gene calls are TRBV10-3 and TRBJ1-3; 7 positions match TRBD1. CDR1 is ENHRY and CDR2 is SYGVKD in the germline V gene. The trim removed 10 bases at V and 4 bases at J, leaving 4 bases unmatched. The CDR3 runs to 12 residues. As DNA, the CDR3 is TGTGCCACCGTGGACAGGGGAAACACCATATATTTT. The encoded protein is CATVDRGNTIYF.

This clone was counted a single time. The chain recombines TRBV10-1 with TRBJ2-1, with D perhaps matching TRBD1 (6 bases). The CDR3 is made up of 13 amino acids. CDR1 WNHNN and CDR2 SYGVQD come from the germline V gene (reference sequence). V lost 4 bases and J lost 9, with 13 bases in between. Here the CDR3 reads CASSVQGISEQFF. CDR3 nucleotides: TGCGCCAGCAGTGTACAGGGCATAAGTGAGCAGTTCTTC.

The chain recombines TRBV25-1 with TRBJ1-4; no clear D gene. CDR3 length: 12 amino acids. Trimming removed 6 bases at V and 13 bases at J, with 15 bases between. CDR1 and CDR2 (germline): MGHDK, SYGVNS. CDR3 DNA: TGTGCCAGCAGCGCAGGACCTAATCTACTGTTTTTT. This translates into CASSAGPNLLFF.

The rearrangement uses TRBV19 and TRBJ1-1; no clear D. Germline V lookup: CDR1 LNHDA, CDR2 SQIVND (reference sequence). The V and J ends lost 4 bases and 3 bases respectively, with 9 bases between them. This CDR3 is built from 13 residues. This chain's CDR3 is CASSTGGDTEAFF. The CDR3 coding sequence is TGTGCCAGTAGTACGGGTGGGGACACTGAAGCTTTCTTT.

This clone was picked up a small number of times. The chain is built from TRBV6-5 and TRBJ1-1, with D possibly TRBD1 on 5 matching bases. The germline V gene encodes CDR1 MNHEY and CDR2 SVGAGI. This CDR3 is built from 14 residues. The V end lost 5 bases, the J end lost 8 bases, and 18 bases lay between the germline ends. CDR3 DNA sequence: TGTGCCAGCAGTAACAATTGGGGCCTTGGGGAAGCTTTCTTT. The encoded protein is CASSNNWGLGEAFF.

The CDR3 nucleotides are TGTGCCAGCAGTGTGGAGGGCAATCAGCCCCAGCATTTT. Translation: CASSVEGNQPQHF. This sequence joins TRBV6-4 and TRBJ1-5; D is unclear. V dropped 4 bases and J dropped 2 bases, with 6 bases sitting between them. Germline CDR1 and CDR2: MRHNA and SNTAGT. The CDR3 is made up of 13 amino acids.

This clone was observed once. The chain uses TRBV4-2 and TRBJ1-2; D is uncertain. The CDR3 runs 14 residues. Germline CDR1 reads LGHNA; CDR2 reads YNFKEQ. V lost 1 base to trimming and J lost 2 bases, with 8 bases between them. The CDR3 sequence is CASSQVSQNYGYTF. CDR3 sequence (DNA): TGTGCCAGCAGCCAAGTATCACAGAACTATGGCTACACCTTC.

The chain carries TRBV4-1 and TRBJ1-1; TRBD1 matches 9 bases. This CDR3 has 15 residues. V lost 1 base, J lost 7 bases, and 7 bases stayed unmatched. Germline CDR1 and CDR2: MGHRA and YSYEKL. The chain's CDR3 is CASSQVQGAASEAFF. In DNA form, the CDR3 reads TGCGCCAGCAGCCAAGTACAGGGGGCGGCTAGTGAAGCTTTCTTT.

The chain carries TRBV19 and TRBJ2-3; 13 nucleotides align to TRBD2. CDR1 is LNHDA and CDR2 is SQIVND in the germline V gene (reference sequence). The CDR3 loop spans 15 amino acids. J was trimmed by 5 bases and V by 5 bases; bases with no gene match: 4. The CDR3 region is CASSGLAGAEDTQYF. The CDR3 DNA reads TGTGCCAGTAGTGGACTAGCGGGAGCAGAAGATACGCAGTATTTT.

The chain has TRBV29-1 and TRBJ2-5; 11 positions agree with TRBD2. Germline lookup yields CDR1 SQVTM and CDR2 ANQGSEA. V lost 6 bases to trimming and J lost 4 bases; unmatched junction nucleotides: 4. This CDR3 contains 13 residues. The CDR3 coding sequence is TGCAGCGTCGAGACTAGCGGGGTAGAGACCCAGTACTTC. Protein sequence: CSVETSGVETQYF.

The rearrangement links TRBV6-5 to TRBJ1-6; a weak D match, TRBD1 (5 bases). This CDR3 spans 14 amino acids. Germline values: CDR1 MNHEY, CDR2 SVGAGI. Trimming stripped 6 bases from V and 5 bases from J, with 11 bases between. CDR3 region: CASRKQANNSPLHF. CDR3 DNA sequence: TGTGCCAGCAGAAAACAGGCGAATAATTCACCCCTCCACTTT.

The chain joins TRBV6-5 to TRBJ2-7; TRBD1 aligns across 9 bases. Germline values: CDR1 MNHEY, CDR2 SVGAGI. After removal of 2 bases from V and 9 bases from J, the junction contained 8 bases not matched to a gene. The CDR3 is made up of 14 amino acids. In DNA form, the CDR3 reads TGTGCCAGCAGTTACCGGGACAGGGTCGGGCGGCAGTACTTC. Translation gives CASSYRDRVGRQYF.

This clone was seen only a few times. This rearrangement joins TRBV28 to TRBJ1-1; no clear D. This CDR3 is 11 amino acids long. Trimming left V 5 bases short and J 1 base short, with 2 bases between. In germline, CDR1 is MDHEN, CDR2 SYDVKM. The DNA for the CDR3 is TGTGCCAGCAGTGGGAACACTGAAGCTTTCTTT. Protein product: CASSGNTEAFF.

The chain uses TRBV5-1 and TRBJ2-7, with a weak D call TRBD1 (6 bases). V was cut by 2 bases and J by 6 bases, with 18 bases left in between. This CDR3 comprises 15 residues. CDR1 is SGHRS, CDR2 YFSETQ, per germline. The CDR3 loop is CASSFLTGPKSEQYF. The CDR3 nucleotides read TGCGCCAGCAGCTTCCTAACAGGGCCCAAGTCCGAGCAGTACTTC.

The chain recombines TRBV25-1 with TRBJ2-5; D is ambiguous. V dropped 5 bases and J dropped 4 bases, with 8 bases sitting between them. The CDR3 consists of 12 residues. Germline values: CDR1 MGHDK, CDR2 SYGVNS. The CDR3 DNA reads TGTGCCAGCAGTAGATTAGTAGAGACCCAGTACTTC. This sequence encodes CASSRLVETQYF.

This clone was recorded only once. This chain connects TRBV19 to TRBJ1-1; the D gene is possibly TRBD1 (6 bases). CDR1 is LNHDA, CDR2 SQIVND, per germline (reference sequence). Trimming took 9 bases from V and 3 from J, leaving 17 bases between them. The CDR3 length is 14 residues. As DNA, the CDR3 is TGTGCCAGCCAGTTACAGGGCAGGGACACTGAAGCTTTCTTT. Residues: CASQLQGRDTEAFF.

This clone was counted a few times. V gene TRBV5-4 combines with J gene TRBJ2-3; D remains unclear. Trimming shortened V by 2 bases and J by 2 bases, and 6 bases separated the two germline ends. The CDR3 is 13 residues long. The germline CDR1 and CDR2 sequences are SGHNT and YYREEE (reference sequence). For the CDR3, the DNA is TGTGCCAGCAGCTTTCCTGACACAGATACGCAGTATTTT. As protein: CASSFPDTDTQYF.

This chain connects TRBV10-3 to TRBJ2-2, with TRBD2 identical over 9 bases. This CDR3 has 16 residues. Trimming cost V 8 bases and J 5 bases; bases outside gene matches: 12. Germline V gives CDR1 ENHRY, CDR2 SYGVKD. The CDR3 loop is CAILVPGLASTGELFF. The CDR3 DNA sequence: TGTGCCATCCTAGTTCCGGGACTAGCTAGTACCGGGGAGCTGTTTTTT.

V usage is TRBV6-5 and J usage is TRBJ2-7; TRBD2 might be the D (5 bases). Per germline, CDR1 MNHEY and CDR2 SVGAGI. The V and J ends lost 4 bases and 3 bases respectively, with 7 bases between them. The CDR3 extends over 12 amino acids. CDR3 sequence: CASSSGDYEQYF. The CDR3 DNA reads as TGTGCCAGCAGTTCCGGGGACTACGAGCAGTACTTC.

The rearrangement uses TRBV7-2 and TRBJ2-2; D is unclear. The germline V and J ends were trimmed by 2 bases and 2 bases, with 3 bases remaining between them. Germline CDR1 and CDR2: SGHTA and FQGNSA. This CDR3 has 13 amino acids. CDR3 amino acids: CASSLSNTGELFF. DNA for the CDR3: TGTGCCAGCAGCTTAAGTAACACCGGGGAGCTGTTTTTT.

The sample holds a few counts of this clone. The rearrangement uses TRBV5-1 and TRBJ2-2, with TRBD2 matching 11 bases. Trimming cost V 0 bases and J 5 bases; bases outside gene matches: 6. CDR3 length: 17 amino acids. Per the germline V gene, CDR1 is SGHRS and CDR2 is YFSETQ. The CDR3 here is CASSLVSGLAATGELFF. The DNA for the CDR3 is TGCGCCAGCAGCTTGGTTTCGGGACTAGCGGCAACCGGGGAGCTGTTTTTT.

V usage is TRBV5-1 and J usage is TRBJ2-7, with 8 bases matching TRBD1. V shed 4 bases and J 2 bases; nucleotides not matched to a gene: 5. The CDR3 length is 14 residues. Looked up from germline, CDR1 is SGHRS and CDR2 is YFSETQ. CDR3 region: CASSLGQDAYEQYF. The CDR3 DNA is TGCGCCAGCAGCCTGGGACAGGATGCCTACGAGCAGTACTTC.

The chain has TRBV12-3 or TRBV12-4 and TRBJ1-3; no reliable D call. This CDR3 has 12 amino acids. V lost 2 bases and J lost 6, with 5 bases in between. The CDR3 protein is CASSLSENTIYF. In DNA, the CDR3 is TGTGCCAGCAGTTTAAGCGAAAACACCATATATTTT.

The table lists this clone with a count of one. The chain uses TRBV12-3 or TRBV12-4 and TRBJ1-1; D unclear. Trimming removed 5 bases at V and 2 bases at J, with 6 bases between. This CDR3 has 12 residues. The CDR3 region is CASSPLNTEAFF. CDR3 bases: TGTGCCAGCAGTCCCTTAAACACTGAAGCTTTCTTT.